The entry below describes one T cell receptor (beta chain). Other DNA sequences of this sample code for an identical CDR3. The data are from a study of technical replicates of blood from a few donors. J lost 2 bases, V lost 8 bases, and 3 bases had no gene match. CDR1 is WSHSY and CDR2 is SAAADI in the germline V gene. CDR3 length: 14 residues. Clones were sequenced by immunoSEQ multiplex PCR, and TCRdb holds only the in-frame ones, with some missing. The profile covers 95,000 or so clones, with 85% to 95% appearing a single time and about 0.36% taken by the ten largest. J is TRBJ2-1 and V is TRBV10-2; 10 bases match TRBD2. This TCR came from a human donor in good health. The sample taken for sequencing was T cells isolated from PBMCs. The CDR3 here is CASLAGGTYNEQFF. DNA of the CDR3: TGCGCCAGCTTAGCGGGGGGCACCTACAATGAGCAGTTCTTC.